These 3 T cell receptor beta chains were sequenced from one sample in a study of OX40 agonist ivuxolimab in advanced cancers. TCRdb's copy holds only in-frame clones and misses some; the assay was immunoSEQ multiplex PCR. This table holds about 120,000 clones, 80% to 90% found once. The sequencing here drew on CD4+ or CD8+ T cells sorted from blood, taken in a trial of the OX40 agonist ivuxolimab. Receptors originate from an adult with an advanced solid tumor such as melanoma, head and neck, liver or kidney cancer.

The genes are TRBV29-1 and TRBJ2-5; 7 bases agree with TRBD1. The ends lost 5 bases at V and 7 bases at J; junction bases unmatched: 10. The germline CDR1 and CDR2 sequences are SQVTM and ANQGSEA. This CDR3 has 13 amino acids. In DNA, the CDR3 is TGCAGCGTTCACAAGGGGGCCGAGGGGACCCAGTACTTC. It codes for CSVHKGAEGTQYF.

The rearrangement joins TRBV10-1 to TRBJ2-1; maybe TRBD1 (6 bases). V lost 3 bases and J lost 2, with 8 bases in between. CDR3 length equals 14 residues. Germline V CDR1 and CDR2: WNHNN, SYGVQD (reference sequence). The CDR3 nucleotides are TGCGCCAGCAGTGAAGGGGGTCCCTACAATGAGCAGTTCTTC. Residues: CASSEGGPYNEQFF.

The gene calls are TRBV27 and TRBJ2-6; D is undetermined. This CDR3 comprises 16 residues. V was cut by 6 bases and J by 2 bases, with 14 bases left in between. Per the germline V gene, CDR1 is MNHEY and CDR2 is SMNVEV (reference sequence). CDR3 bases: TGTGCCAGCAGGGAGCAAGGTACTGCTGGGGCCAACGTCCTGACTTTC. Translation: CASREQGTAGANVLTF.